Listed here are 7 T cell receptor beta chains from one sample, sequenced in a study of blood T cell repertoires in COVID-19. Sequenced by immunoSEQ multiplex PCR; TCRdb stores in-frame clones only, minus some. The sample lists tens of thousands of clones; 92% were seen once. The sample was peripheral blood. The receptors were sampled from a man between 65 and 85 years old with active COVID-19.

This clone was seen once. The chain joins TRBV18 to TRBJ1-2; 7 positions match TRBD1. CDR3 size: 14 residues. CDR1 is KGHSH and CDR2 is LQKENI in the germline V gene. Unmatched junction bases numbered 10, after V lost 3 bases and J lost 9 bases. In DNA form, the CDR3 reads TGTGCCAGCTCACCTAGGAGACAGGGTCTGAGCTACACCTTC. Protein sequence: CASSPRRQGLSYTF.

The chain employs TRBV3-1 (or the pseudogene TRBV3-2) and TRBJ1-1; D might be TRBD1 (6 bases). The germline V gene has CDR1 LGHDT and CDR2 YNNKEL (reference sequence). This CDR3 has 15 amino acids. The V and J ends lost 8 bases and 1 base respectively, with 17 bases between them. The CDR3, as DNA: TGTGCCAGCTCCACCACAGGGCTGACGAACACTGAAGCTTTCTTT. Its translation: CASSTTGLTNTEAFF.

DNA for the CDR3: TGTGCCAGCAGCTGGAAGCAGGCGGGGAAAGAGACCCAGTACTTC. Translating it yields CASSWKQAGKETQYF. The chain joins TRBV7-9 to TRBJ2-5, with D perhaps TRBD2 (6 bases). Germline V gene lookup returns CDR1 SEHNR and CDR2 FQNEAQ (reference sequence). Trimming pared 4 bases from V and 3 bases from J, leaving 15 bases between. This CDR3 has 15 residues.

The chain joins TRBV7-6 to TRBJ1-6, with D maybe TRBD1 (5 bases). Deletions cut 5 bases from V and 14 bases from J, with 22 bases between. The germline V gene has CDR1 SGHVS and CDR2 FNYEAQ. The CDR3 is made up of 15 amino acids. CDR3 bases: TGTGCCAGCAGCCGTGCGGGGGTGGGGCAGTCTGCCCTCCACTTT. This encodes CASSRAGVGQSALHF.

The rearrangement uses TRBV15 and TRBJ2-6; weak D call: TRBD1 (6 bases). This CDR3 contains 15 residues. Trimming shortened V by 3 bases and J by 2 bases, and 8 bases separated the two germline ends. Germline CDR1 is LNHNV and CDR2 is YYDKDF (reference sequence). The CDR3, as DNA: TGTGCCACCAGCAGCCGGACAGCTGGGGCCAACGTCCTGACTTTC. Protein: CATSSRTAGANVLTF.

CDR3 DNA sequence: TGTGCCAGCAGCCCGCAAATCGGCAGGCAAGAGACCCAGTACTTC. Translated: CASSPQIGRQETQYF. This chain joins TRBV7-6 and TRBJ2-5; D is unresolved. From germline, CDR1 is SGHVS and CDR2 FNYEAQ. The CDR3 length is 15 residues. V shed 5 bases and J shed 2 bases, with 15 bases lying between them.

This rearrangement joins TRBV27 to TRBJ2-1; D uncertain. V gave up 0 bases and J gave up 1 base, with 10 bases separating them. The CDR3 is made up of 16 amino acids. Germline V gene data show CDR1 as MNHEY and CDR2 as SMNVEV (reference sequence). This CDR3 is CASSLSAVVSYNEQFF. The CDR3 bases are TGTGCCAGCAGTTTATCGGCGGTGGTTTCCTACAATGAGCAGTTCTTC.